This T cell receptor (beta chain) was observed in a study of T cell changes during pregnancy in multiple sclerosis (dated by TCRdb to between 2018 and 2021). Some background on the complete study: Changes in the T cell repertoire over the course of pregnancy were examined in this study in women with multiple sclerosis.

The method behind the library was the immunoSEQ multiplex PCR assay. As stored in TCRdb, this immuneACCESS dataset retains in-frame rearrangements with V and J assigned. A fraction of the clones does not appear; measured against another copy, unresolved V genes explain less than half of the discrepancy, and the remainder lacks a known reason. A total of 60,000 or so clones appear in this sample, 90% of them only once. Roughly 2.1% of the sample goes to the ten largest clones. On this clone: Its target antigen remains unknown. No base-level quality is on record; no much larger clone is a single base apart.

Via the germline V gene, CDR1 is MNHEY and CDR2 SVGAGI. Between the V and J ends, shortened by 0 bases and 1 base respectively, the junction contains 4 bases. From the cysteine up to the phenylalanine, the CDR3 has a length of 14 residues. The CDR3 DNA has 42 bases and is translated from base 1. This clonotype was obtained from a female donor in good health, enrolled as a control in a pregnancy study. Material: peripheral blood, obtained in the second trimester of pregnancy. The rearrangement combines TRBV6-5 with TRBJ1-5; no D gene can be assigned with confidence. The CDR3 is CASSYSYSNQPQHF. The bases are TGTGCCAGCAGTTACTCCTACAGCAATCAGCCCCAGCATTTT.